Described below is a single T cell receptor (beta chain) sequence and its context. The data were produced by immunoSEQ multiplex PCR, yet TCRdb's version contains in-frame clones alone and is incomplete. The sample lists approximately 60,000 clones, about 78% occurring once. This sample stems from a study of blood T cell repertoires in COVID-19. From germline, CDR1 is LNHDA and CDR2 SQIVND (reference sequence). This CDR3 is built from 14 residues. Between the trimmed V and J ends, which lost 10 bases and 0 bases, there was a span of 12 bases. This clonotype was sampled from a woman at least 80 years old with acute or convalescent COVID-19. Sequenced sample: peripheral blood. V gene TRBV19 combines with J gene TRBJ2-2; perhaps TRBD1 as D (6 bases). The CDR3 protein is CATQGLANTGELFF. The CDR3 DNA sequence: TGTGCCACTCAGGGGCTGGCGAACACCGGGGAGCTGTTTTTT. Drawing the rest from reference TRBV19 and TRBJ2-2, the complete variable domain is DGGITQSPKYLFRKEGQNVTLSCEQNLNHDAMYWYRQDPGQGLRLIYYSQIVNDFQKGDIAEGYSVSREKKESFPLTVTSAQKNPTAFYLCATQGLANTGELFFGEGSRLTVL.